This T cell receptor beta chain appears in the sequencing data of a study of blood T cell repertoires in COVID-19 (TCRdb year 2020). In the study overall: The collaborator samples originated in the United States, Italy and Spain and spanned the acute and convalescent phases of COVID-19. Deeply sampled blood TCRbeta repertoires from subjects exposed to, actively infected with, or recovered from COVID-19 were included in the dataset. The prospective study material was composed of cDNA or gDNA derived from T cells, B-cell-depleted T cells, or PBMCs. A de-identified subject ID, COVID-19 status, age in years and sex were almost always included in the sample metadata. The samples were drawn from two sources: the first 160 participants of the ongoing ImmuneRACE study, and 1,254 subjects contributed by 6 global collaborators. Where available, HLA class I and class II types were obtained from metadata supplied by the sample provider rather than from assay-based typing. The repertoires were released in a freely available public database intended as a resource for research on the immune response to SARS-CoV-2. Paper-wide results and their limitations: How much clinical and demographic metadata was included differed by source and by participant, and the metadata was provided uncurated.

TCRbeta CDR3 regions were amplified from genomic DNA using the immunoSEQ Assay, a bias-controlled multiplex PCR. The source study handled its data this way. Nucleated cell counts per sample were estimated from amplification of reference gene primers within the assay. To quantify the absolute abundance of each unique TCRbeta CDR3 rearrangement, sequence reads were collapsed and filtered. For each sample, productive Simpson clonality was calculated as the square root of Simpson's diversity index across productive rearrangements. The table comes from immuneACCESS by way of TCRdb, which keeps in-frame sequences with V and J called. Part of the clones is missing from these tables; in studies checked, under half for an unresolved V gene and the rest for unknown reasons. V, J and clone size derive from that table, while D and trimming were established from the DNA sequence. The table for this sample lists under 500,000 clones; roughly 89% of them were counted only once. The ten largest clonotypes hold 4% to 4.5% of the sample.

This clone has just one count. Its recognized antigen is unknown. Per-base quality was not reported, and no clone a single base away is much larger than it. Each collaborating institution followed its own protocols to collect whole blood in K2EDTA tubes. For TCRbeta analysis, collaborator samples were shipped as frozen whole blood, as isolated PBMCs, or as DNA extracted from either sample type. Inclusive of the bounding cysteine and phenylalanine, the CDR3 is 16 residues long. Only CDR3 DNA is held: 48 bases, read in frame from base 1. Taken from the germline V gene, the CDR1 and CDR2 loops are SGHTA and FQGTGA. V is pruned by 2 bases and J by 2 bases, leaving 2 bases of the junction without a gene match.

Input material: peripheral blood. This sequence originates from a woman aged 30 to 39 with acute or convalescent COVID-19. In this chain, TRBV7-3 is recombined with TRBJ2-3, and 12 bases in between align with TRBD2. In nucleotide form, the sequence is TGTGCCAGCAGCTTAGGACTAGCGGGGAACACAGATACGCAGTATTTT. This is translated as CASSLGLAGNTDTQYF.